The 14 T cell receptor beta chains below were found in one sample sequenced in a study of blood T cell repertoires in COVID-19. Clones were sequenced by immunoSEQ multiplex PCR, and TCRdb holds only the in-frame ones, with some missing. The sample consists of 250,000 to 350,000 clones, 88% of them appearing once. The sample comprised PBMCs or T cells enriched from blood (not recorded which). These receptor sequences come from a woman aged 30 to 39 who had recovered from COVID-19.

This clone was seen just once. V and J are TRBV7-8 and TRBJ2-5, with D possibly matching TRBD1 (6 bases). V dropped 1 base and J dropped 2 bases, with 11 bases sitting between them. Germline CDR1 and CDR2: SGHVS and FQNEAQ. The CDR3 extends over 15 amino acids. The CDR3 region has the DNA TGTGCCAGCAGCTTAGTGGGACAAGTACAAGAGACCCAGTACTTC. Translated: CASSLVGQVQETQYF.

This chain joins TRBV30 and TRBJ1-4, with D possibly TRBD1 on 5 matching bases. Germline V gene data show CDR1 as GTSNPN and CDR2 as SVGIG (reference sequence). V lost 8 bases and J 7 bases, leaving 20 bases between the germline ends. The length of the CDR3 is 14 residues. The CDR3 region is CAQVVEGQGEKLFF. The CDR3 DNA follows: TGTGCCCAGGTAGTGGAGGGCCAGGGTGAAAAACTGTTTTTT.

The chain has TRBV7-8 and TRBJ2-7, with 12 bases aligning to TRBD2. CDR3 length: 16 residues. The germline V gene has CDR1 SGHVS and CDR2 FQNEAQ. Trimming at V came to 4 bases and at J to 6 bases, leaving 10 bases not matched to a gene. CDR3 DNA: TGTGCCAGCAGCTCAGCCGCTAGCGGGAGGGCGACCGAGCAGTACTTC. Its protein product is CASSSAASGRATEQYF.

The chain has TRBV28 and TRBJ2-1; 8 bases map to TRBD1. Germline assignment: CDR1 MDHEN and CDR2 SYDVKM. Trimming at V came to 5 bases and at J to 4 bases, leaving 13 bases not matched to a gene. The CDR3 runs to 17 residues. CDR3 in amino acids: CASSLLAGGAGYNEQFF. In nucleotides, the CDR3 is TGTGCCAGCAGTCTCCTCGCAGGGGGCGCAGGATACAATGAGCAGTTCTTC.

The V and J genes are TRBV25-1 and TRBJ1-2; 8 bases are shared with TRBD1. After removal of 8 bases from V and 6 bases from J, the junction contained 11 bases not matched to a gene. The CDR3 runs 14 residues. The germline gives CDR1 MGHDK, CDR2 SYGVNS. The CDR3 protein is CASGTPGQEDGYTF. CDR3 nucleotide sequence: TGTGCCAGCGGGACTCCGGGACAGGAGGATGGCTACACCTTC.

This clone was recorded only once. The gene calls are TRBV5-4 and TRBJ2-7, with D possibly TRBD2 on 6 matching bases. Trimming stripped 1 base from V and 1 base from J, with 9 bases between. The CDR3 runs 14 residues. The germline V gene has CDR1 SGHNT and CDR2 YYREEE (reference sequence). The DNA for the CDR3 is TGTGCCAGCAGCTTGCACGGGGGATCCTACGAGCAGTACTTC. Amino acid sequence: CASSLHGGSYEQYF.

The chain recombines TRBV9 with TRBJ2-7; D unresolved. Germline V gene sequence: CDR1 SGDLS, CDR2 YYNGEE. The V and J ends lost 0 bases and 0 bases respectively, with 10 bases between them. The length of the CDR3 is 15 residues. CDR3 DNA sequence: TGTGCCAGCAGCGTAGGCCAGGCTGACTCCTACGAGCAGTACTTC. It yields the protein CASSVGQADSYEQYF.

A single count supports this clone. The CDR3 spells CASSLTGSDGYTF. The CDR3 DNA reads as TGCGCCAGCAGCTTAACGGGATCGGATGGCTACACCTTC. The chain carries TRBV5-1 and TRBJ1-2; D is undetermined. In germline, CDR1 is SGHRS, CDR2 YFSETQ. The CDR3 runs 13 residues. Trimming pared 2 bases from V and 6 bases from J, leaving 11 bases between.

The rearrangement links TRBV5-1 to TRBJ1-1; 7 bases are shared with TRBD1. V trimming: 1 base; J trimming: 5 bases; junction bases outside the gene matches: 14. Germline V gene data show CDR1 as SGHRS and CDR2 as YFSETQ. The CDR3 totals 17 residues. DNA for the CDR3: TGCGCCAGCAGCTTGATCCCAGGGGGAGTAGCGAGTACTGAAGCTTTCTTT. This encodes CASSLIPGGVASTEAFF.

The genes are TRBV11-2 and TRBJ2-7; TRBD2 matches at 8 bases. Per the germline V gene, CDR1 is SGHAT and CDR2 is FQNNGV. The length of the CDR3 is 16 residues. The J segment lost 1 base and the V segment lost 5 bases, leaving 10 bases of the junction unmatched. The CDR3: CASSLSPGLDSYEQYF. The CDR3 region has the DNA TGTGCCAGCAGCCTCTCACCGGGACTAGATTCCTACGAGCAGTACTTC. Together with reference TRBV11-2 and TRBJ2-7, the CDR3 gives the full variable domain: EAGVAQSPRYKIIEKRQSVAFWCNPISGHATLYWYQQILGQGPKLLIQFQNNGVVDDSQLPKDRFSAERLKGVDSTLKIQPAKLEDSAVYLCASSLSPGLDSYEQYFGPGTRLTVT.

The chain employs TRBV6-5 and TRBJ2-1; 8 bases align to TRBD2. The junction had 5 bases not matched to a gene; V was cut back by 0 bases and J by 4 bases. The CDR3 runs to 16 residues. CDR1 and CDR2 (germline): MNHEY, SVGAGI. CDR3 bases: TGTGCCAGCAGTTACTCGGCGGGAGGCCTATACAATGAGCAGTTCTTC. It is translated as CASSYSAGGLYNEQFF.

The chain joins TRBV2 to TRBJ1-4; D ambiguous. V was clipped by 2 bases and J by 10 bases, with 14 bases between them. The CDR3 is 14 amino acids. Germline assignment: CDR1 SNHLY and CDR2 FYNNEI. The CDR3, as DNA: TGTGCCAGCAGTGAAAGGTTTGGGGAGGTAAAACTGTTTTTT. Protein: CASSERFGEVKLFF.

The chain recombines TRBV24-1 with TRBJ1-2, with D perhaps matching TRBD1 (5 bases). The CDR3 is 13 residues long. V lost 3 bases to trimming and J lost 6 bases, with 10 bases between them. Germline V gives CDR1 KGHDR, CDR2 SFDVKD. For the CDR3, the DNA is TGTGCCACCAGTGATGACAGAGCCCATGGCTACACCTTC. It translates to CATSDDRAHGYTF.

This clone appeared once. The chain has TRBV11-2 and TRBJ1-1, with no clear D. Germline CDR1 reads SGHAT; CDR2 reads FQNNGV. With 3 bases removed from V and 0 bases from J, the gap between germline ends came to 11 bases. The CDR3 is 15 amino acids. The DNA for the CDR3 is TGTGCCAGCAGCTTTTTATCGGTCATGAACACTGAAGCTTTCTTT. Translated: CASSFLSVMNTEAFF.